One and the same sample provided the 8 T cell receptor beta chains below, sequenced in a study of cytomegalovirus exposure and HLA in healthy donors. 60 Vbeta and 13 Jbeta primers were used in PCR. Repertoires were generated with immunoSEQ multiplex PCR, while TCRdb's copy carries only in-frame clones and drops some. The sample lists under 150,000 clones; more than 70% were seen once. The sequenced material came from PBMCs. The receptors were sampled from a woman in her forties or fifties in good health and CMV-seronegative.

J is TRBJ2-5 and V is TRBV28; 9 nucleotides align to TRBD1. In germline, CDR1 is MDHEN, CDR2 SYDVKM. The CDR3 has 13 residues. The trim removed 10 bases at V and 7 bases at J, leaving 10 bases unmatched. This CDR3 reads CATKRTGAGTQYF. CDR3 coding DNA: TGTGCCACCAAACGGACAGGGGCCGGGACCCAGTACTTC.

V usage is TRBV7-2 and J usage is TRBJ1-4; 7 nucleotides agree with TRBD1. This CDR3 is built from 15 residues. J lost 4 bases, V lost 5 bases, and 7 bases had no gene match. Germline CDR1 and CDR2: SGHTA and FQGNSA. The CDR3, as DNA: TGTGCCAGCAGCCTTCAGGGGGGACTTAATGAAAAACTGTTTTTT. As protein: CASSLQGGLNEKLFF.

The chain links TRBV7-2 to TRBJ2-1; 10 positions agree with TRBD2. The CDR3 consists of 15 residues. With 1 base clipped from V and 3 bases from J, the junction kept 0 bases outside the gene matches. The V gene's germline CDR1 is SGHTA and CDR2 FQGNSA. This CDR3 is CASSLGTSGYNEQFF. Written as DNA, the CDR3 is TGTGCCAGCAGCTTAGGGACTAGCGGCTACAATGAGCAGTTCTTC.

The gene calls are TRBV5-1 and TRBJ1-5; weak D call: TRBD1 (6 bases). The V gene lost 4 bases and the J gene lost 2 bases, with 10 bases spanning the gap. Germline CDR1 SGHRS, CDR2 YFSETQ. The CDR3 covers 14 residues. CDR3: CASSPSGGNQPQHF. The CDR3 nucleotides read TGCGCCAGCAGCCCATCAGGGGGCAATCAGCCCCAGCATTTT.

In nucleotides, the CDR3 is TGTGCCACCAGCCAAGACATGGGGAGCACTGAAGCTTTCTTT. It is translated as CATSQDMGSTEAFF. The chain joins TRBV15 to TRBJ1-1, with unresolved D. The CDR3 is made up of 14 amino acids. Germline assignment: CDR1 LNHNV and CDR2 YYDKDF (reference sequence). V dropped 5 bases and J dropped 4 bases, with 14 bases sitting between them.

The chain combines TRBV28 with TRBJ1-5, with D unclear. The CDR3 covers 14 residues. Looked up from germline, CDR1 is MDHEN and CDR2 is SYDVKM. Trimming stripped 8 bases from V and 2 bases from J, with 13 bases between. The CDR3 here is CASLRGRGNQPQHF. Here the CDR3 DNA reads TGTGCCAGCCTCCGGGGTCGGGGCAATCAGCCCCAGCATTTT.

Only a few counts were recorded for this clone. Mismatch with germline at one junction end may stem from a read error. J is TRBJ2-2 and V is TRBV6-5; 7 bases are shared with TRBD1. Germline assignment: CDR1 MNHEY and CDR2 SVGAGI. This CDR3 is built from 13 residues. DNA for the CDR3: TGTGCCAGCAGGACAGGGCACACGGGGGAGCTGTTTTTT. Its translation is CASRTGHTGELFF.

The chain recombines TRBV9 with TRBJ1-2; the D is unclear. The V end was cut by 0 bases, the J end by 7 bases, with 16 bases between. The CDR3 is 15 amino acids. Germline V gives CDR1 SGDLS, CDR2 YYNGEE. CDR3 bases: TGTGCCAGCAGCGTAGGTTCGGGAGAAAGCAGTGGCTACACCTTC. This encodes CASSVGSGESSGYTF. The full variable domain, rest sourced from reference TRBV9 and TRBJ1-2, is DSGVTQTPKHLITATGQRVTLRCSPRSGDLSVYWYQQSLDQGLQFLIQYYNGEERAKGNILERFSAQQFPDLHSELNLSSLELGDSALYFCASSVGSGESSGYTFGSGTRLTVV.